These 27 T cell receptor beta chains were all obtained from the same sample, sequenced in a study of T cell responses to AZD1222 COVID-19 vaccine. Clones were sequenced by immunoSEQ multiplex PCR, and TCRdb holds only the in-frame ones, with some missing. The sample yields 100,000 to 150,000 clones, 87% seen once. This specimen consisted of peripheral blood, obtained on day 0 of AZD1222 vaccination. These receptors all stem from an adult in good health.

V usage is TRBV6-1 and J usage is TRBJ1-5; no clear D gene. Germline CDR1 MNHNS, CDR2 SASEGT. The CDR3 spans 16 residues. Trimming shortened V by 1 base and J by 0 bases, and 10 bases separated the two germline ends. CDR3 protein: CASSEERLYSNQPQHF. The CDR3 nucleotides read TGTGCCAGCAGTGAAGAGAGACTATATAGCAATCAGCCCCAGCATTTT.

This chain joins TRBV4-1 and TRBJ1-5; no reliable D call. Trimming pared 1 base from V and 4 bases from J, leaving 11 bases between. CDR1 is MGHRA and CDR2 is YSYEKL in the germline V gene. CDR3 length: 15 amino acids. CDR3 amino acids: CASSQAGQLNQPQHF. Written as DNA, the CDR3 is TGCGCCAGCAGCCAAGCTGGCCAGCTGAATCAGCCCCAGCATTTT.

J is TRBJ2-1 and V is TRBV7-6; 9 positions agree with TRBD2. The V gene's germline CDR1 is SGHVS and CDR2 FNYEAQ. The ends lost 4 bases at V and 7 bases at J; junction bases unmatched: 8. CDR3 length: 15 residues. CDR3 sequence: CASSSLGLATNEQFF. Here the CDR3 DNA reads TGTGCCAGCAGCTCCCTGGGACTAGCAACGAATGAGCAGTTCTTC.

Here the CDR3 reads CAWSGGNPAAEAFF. Written as DNA, the CDR3 is TGTGCCTGGAGCGGGGGAAATCCGGCCGCTGAAGCTTTCTTT. V and J are TRBV30 and TRBJ1-1; D perhaps matches TRBD1 (5 bases). The germline gives CDR1 GTSNPN, CDR2 SVGIG (reference sequence). V was trimmed by 3 bases and J by 6 bases, leaving 17 bases between them. The CDR3 is made up of 14 amino acids.

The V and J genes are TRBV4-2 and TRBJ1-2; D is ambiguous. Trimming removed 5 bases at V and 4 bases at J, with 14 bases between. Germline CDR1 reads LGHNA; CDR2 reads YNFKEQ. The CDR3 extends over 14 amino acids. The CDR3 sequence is CASSSNGRFYGYTF. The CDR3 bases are TGTGCCAGCAGCTCCAACGGGCGATTCTATGGCTACACCTTC.

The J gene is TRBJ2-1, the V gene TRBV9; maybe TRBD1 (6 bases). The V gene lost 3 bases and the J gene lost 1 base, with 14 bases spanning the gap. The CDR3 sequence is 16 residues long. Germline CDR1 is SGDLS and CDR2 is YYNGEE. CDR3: CASSDPRDTSYNEQFF. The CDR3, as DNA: TGTGCCAGCAGCGATCCCCGGGACACTTCCTACAATGAGCAGTTCTTC.

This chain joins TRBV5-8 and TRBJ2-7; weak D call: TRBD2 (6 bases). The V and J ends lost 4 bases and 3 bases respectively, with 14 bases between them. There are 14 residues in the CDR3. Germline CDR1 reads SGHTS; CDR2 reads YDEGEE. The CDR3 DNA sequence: TGTGCCAGCAGCCTCCTGGGAGCGGGCTACGAGCAGTACTTC. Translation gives CASSLLGAGYEQYF.

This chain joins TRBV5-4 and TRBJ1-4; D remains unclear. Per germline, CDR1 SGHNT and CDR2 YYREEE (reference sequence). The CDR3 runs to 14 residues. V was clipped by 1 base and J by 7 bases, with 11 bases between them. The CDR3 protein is CASSLRAGGEKLFF. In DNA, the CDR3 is TGTGCCAGCAGCTTGCGGGCGGGCGGTGAAAAACTGTTTTTT.

The CDR3 sequence: CASSLAGPGEKLFF. DNA of the CDR3: TGCGCCAGCAGCTTGGCCGGACCAGGGGAAAAACTGTTTTTT. The rearrangement uses TRBV5-1 and TRBJ1-4; perhaps TRBD1 as D (5 bases). Germline V gene lookup returns CDR1 SGHRS and CDR2 YFSETQ. The germline V and J ends were trimmed by 0 bases and 8 bases, with 11 bases remaining between them. The CDR3 has 14 amino acids.

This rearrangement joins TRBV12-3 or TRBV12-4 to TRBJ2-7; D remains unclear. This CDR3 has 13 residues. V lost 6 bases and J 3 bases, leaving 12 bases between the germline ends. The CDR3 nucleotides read TGTGCCAGCAGCTCCGTAGGGTACTACGAGCAGTACTTC. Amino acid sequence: CASSSVGYYEQYF.

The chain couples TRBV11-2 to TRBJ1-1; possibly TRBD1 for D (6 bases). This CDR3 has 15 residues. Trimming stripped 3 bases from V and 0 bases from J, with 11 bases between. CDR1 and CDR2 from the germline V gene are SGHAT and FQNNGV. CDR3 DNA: TGTGCCAGCAGCTTTGCCGACAGGTTGAACACTGAAGCTTTCTTT. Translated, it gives CASSFADRLNTEAFF. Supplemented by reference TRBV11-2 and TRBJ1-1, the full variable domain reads EAGVAQSPRYKIIEKRQSVAFWCNPISGHATLYWYQQILGQGPKLLIQFQNNGVVDDSQLPKDRFSAERLKGVDSTLKIQPAKLEDSAVYLCASSFADRLNTEAFFGQGTRLTVV.

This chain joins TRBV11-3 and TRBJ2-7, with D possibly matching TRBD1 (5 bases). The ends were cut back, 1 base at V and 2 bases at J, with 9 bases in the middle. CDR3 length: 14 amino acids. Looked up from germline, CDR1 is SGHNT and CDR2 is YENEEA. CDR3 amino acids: CASSLGMGPYEQYF. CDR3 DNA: TGTGCCAGCAGCTTAGGGATGGGGCCCTACGAGCAGTACTTC. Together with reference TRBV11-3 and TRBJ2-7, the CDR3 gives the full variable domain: EAGVVQSPRYKIIEKKQPVAFWCNPISGHNTLYWYLQNLGQGPELLIRYENEEAVDDSQLPKDRFSAERLKGVDSTLKIQPAELGDSAVYLCASSLGMGPYEQYFGPGTRLTVT.

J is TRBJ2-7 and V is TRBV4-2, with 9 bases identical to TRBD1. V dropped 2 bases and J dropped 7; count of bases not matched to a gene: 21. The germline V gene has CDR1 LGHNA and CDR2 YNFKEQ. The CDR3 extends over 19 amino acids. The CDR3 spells CASSQIGVPGQGRSGEQYF. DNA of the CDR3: TGTGCCAGCAGCCAAATTGGGGTACCGGGACAGGGCAGGTCTGGGGAGCAGTACTTC.

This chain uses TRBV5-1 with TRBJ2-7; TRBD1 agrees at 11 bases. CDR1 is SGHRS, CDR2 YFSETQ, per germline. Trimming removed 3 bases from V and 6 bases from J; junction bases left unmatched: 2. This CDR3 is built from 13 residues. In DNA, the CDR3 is TGCGCCAGCAGCTCGGGACAGGGGGGCGAGCAGTACTTC. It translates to CASSSGQGGEQYF.

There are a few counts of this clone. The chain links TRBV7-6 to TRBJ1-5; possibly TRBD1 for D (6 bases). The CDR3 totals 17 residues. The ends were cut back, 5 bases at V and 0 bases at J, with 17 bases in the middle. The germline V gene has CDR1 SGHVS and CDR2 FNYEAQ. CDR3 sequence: CASSKDSPIISNQPQHF. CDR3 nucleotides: TGTGCCAGCAGCAAGGACAGCCCTATAATTAGCAATCAGCCCCAGCATTTT. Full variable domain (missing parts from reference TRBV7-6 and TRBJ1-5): GAGVSQSPRYKVTKRGQDVALRCDPISGHVSLYWYRQALGQGPEFLTYFNYEAQQDKSGLPNDRFSAERPEGSISTLTIQRTEQRDSAMYRCASSKDSPIISNQPQHFGDGTRLSIL.

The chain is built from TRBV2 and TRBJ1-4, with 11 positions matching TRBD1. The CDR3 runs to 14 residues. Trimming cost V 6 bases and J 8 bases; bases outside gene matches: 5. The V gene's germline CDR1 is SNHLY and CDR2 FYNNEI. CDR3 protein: CASRPGTGGEKLFF. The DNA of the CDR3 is TGTGCCAGCAGGCCCGGGACAGGGGGAGAAAAACTGTTTTTT.

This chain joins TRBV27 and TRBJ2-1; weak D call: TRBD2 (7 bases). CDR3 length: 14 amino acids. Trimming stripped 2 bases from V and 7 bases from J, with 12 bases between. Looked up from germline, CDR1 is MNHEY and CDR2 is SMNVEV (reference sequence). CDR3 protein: CASSLRGAVNEQFF. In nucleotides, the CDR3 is TGTGCCAGCAGTTTACGGGGGGCTGTAAATGAGCAGTTCTTC.

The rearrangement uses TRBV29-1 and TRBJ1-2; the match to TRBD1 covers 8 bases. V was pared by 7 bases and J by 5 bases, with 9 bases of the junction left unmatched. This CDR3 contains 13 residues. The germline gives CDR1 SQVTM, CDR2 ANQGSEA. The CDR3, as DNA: TGCAGCGCCCTGGGGACAGGTTGGTATGGCTACACCTTC. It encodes CSALGTGWYGYTF.

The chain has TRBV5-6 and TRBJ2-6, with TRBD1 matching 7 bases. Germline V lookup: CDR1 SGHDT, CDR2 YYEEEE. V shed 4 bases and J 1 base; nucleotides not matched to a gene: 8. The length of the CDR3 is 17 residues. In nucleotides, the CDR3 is TGTGCCAGCAGCAGAAGACAGGGAGCTTCTGGGGCCAACGTCCTGACTTTC. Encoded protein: CASSRRQGASGANVLTF.

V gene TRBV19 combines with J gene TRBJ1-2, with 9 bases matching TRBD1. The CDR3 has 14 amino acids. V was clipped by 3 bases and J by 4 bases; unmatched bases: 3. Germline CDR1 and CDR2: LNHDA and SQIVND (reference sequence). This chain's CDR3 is CASSMDRGTYGYTF. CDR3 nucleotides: TGTGCCAGTAGTATGGACAGGGGCACCTATGGCTACACCTTC.

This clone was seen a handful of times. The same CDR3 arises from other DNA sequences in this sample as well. CDR3 sequence reads: CASSVDSSYGYTF. The CDR3 coding sequence is TGTGCCAGCAGCGTCGACAGTTCTTATGGCTACACCTTC. The genes are TRBV9 and TRBJ1-2; possibly TRBD1 for D (5 bases). This CDR3 spans 13 amino acids. The germline gives CDR1 SGDLS, CDR2 YYNGEE. V lost 2 bases and J 5 bases, leaving 10 bases between the germline ends.

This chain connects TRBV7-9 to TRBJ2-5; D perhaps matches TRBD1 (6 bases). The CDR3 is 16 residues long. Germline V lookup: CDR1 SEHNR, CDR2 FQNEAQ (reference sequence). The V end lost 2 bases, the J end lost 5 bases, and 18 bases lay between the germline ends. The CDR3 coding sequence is TGTGCCAGCAGCTTATTTGGTTGGGGGCTCGGGGAGACCCAGTACTTC. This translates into CASSLFGWGLGETQYF.

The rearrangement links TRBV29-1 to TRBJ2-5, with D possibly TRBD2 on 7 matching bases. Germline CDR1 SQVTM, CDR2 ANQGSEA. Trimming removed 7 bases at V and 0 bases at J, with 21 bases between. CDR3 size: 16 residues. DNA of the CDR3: TGCAGCGGGGACTTCCCGGCGGGGGCGTACCAAGAGACCCAGTACTTC. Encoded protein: CSGDFPAGAYQETQYF. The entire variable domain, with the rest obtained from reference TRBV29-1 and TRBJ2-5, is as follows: SAVISQKPSRDICQRGTSLTIQCQVDSQVTMMFWYRQQPGQSLTLIATANQGSEATYESGFVIDKFPISRPNLTFSTLTVSNMSPEDSSIYLCSGDFPAGAYQETQYFGPGTRLLVL.

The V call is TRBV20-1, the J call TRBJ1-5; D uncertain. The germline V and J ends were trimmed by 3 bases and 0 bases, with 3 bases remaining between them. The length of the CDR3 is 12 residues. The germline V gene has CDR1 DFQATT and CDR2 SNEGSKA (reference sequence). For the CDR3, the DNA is TGCAGTGCTAGTCGTAGCAATCAGCCCCAGCATTTT. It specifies CSASRSNQPQHF.

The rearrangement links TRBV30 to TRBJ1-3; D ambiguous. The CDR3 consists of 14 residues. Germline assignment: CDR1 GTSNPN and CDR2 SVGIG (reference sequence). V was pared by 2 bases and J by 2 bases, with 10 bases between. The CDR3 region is CAWSSTLPGNTIYF. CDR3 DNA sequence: TGTGCCTGGAGTTCTACCCTTCCTGGAAACACCATATATTTT.

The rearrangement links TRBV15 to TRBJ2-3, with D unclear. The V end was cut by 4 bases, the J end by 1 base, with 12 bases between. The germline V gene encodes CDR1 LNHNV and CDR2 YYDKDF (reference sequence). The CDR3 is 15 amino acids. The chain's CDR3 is CATSKQGRGTDTQYF. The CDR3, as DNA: TGTGCCACCAGCAAGCAAGGACGGGGCACAGATACGCAGTATTTT.

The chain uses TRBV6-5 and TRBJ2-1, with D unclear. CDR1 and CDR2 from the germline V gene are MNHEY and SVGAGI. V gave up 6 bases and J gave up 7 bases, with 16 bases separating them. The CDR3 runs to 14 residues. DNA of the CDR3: TGTGCCAGCAGCCAGTGGTTGGGAAAGAATGAGCAGTTCTTC. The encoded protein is CASSQWLGKNEQFF.